One and the same sample provided the 12 T cell receptor beta chains below, sequenced in a study of blood T cell repertoires in COVID-19. Clones were sequenced by immunoSEQ multiplex PCR, and TCRdb holds only the in-frame ones, with some missing. Of 140,000 or so clones in the sample, 84% were seen once. Input material: peripheral blood. Receptors originate from a man aged 55 to 69 with active or convalescent COVID-19.

This chain links TRBV7-2 with TRBJ1-5; D not certain. The length of the CDR3 is 16 residues. V lost 2 bases and J 3 bases, leaving 14 bases between the germline ends. Germline-derived CDR1 and CDR2 are SGHTA and FQGNSA. The chain's CDR3 is CASSLLPTELNQPQHF. DNA of the CDR3: TGTGCCAGCAGCTTACTCCCCACAGAGCTCAATCAGCCCCAGCATTTT.

The V call is TRBV11-3, the J call TRBJ2-3; weak D call: TRBD2 (6 bases). This CDR3 region has 13 residues. CDR1 and CDR2 (germline): SGHNT, YENEEA. V lost 0 bases and J 10 bases, leaving 11 bases between the germline ends. CDR3 amino acids: CASSLDTRESQYF. The CDR3 DNA reads TGTGCCAGCAGCTTAGATACTCGGGAGTCGCAGTATTTT.

The V call is TRBV10-2, the J call TRBJ1-2; 8 nucleotides line up with TRBD1. Germline trimming cut 5 bases from V and 5 bases from J; bases unmatched to any gene: 7. Germline assignment: CDR1 WSHSY and CDR2 SAAADI. The CDR3 contains 14 residues. The CDR3 DNA sequence: TGCGCCAGCAGTACGGGACAGGACTCGTATGGCTACACCTTC. Protein product: CASSTGQDSYGYTF.

This chain connects TRBV3-1 (or the pseudogene TRBV3-2) to TRBJ2-5, with a possible D match to TRBD2 (6 bases). CDR1 LGHDT and CDR2 YNNKEL come from the germline V gene (reference sequence). The germline V and J ends were trimmed by 0 bases and 5 bases, with 13 bases remaining between them. The CDR3 extends over 15 amino acids. The CDR3 DNA follows: TGTGCCAGCAGCCAAGATCGCGGGATGGTGGAGACCCAGTACTTC. Amino acids: CASSQDRGMVETQYF.

The V call is TRBV12-5, the J call TRBJ2-1, with TRBD1 matching 9 bases. The CDR3 runs to 19 residues. Germline V gene data show CDR1 as LGHNT and CDR2 as FRNRAP. The J segment lost 0 bases and the V segment lost 5 bases, leaving 14 bases of the junction unmatched. CDR3: CASGGPGTGTPSSYNEQFF. DNA of the CDR3: TGTGCTAGTGGTGGCCCCGGGACAGGGACCCCAAGCTCCTACAATGAGCAGTTCTTC.

This sequence joins TRBV11-2 and TRBJ1-6; TRBD1 is a possible D gene (6 bases). The V end lost 6 bases, the J end lost 9 bases, and 21 bases lay between the germline ends. This CDR3 region has 16 residues. Germline assignment: CDR1 SGHAT and CDR2 FQNNGV. CDR3 sequence reads: CASRQPGSGERSPLHF. The DNA for the CDR3 is TGTGCCAGCAGACAACCAGGGTCAGGGGAGCGTTCACCCCTCCACTTT.

This chain connects TRBV30 to TRBJ2-7; D perhaps matches TRBD2 (6 bases). The ends were cut back, 0 bases at V and 7 bases at J, with 19 bases in the middle. Germline-derived CDR1 and CDR2 are GTSNPN and SVGIG (reference sequence). The CDR3 sequence is 15 residues long. The CDR3 sequence is CAWSVSFGGLGEQYF. The CDR3 DNA sequence: TGTGCCTGGAGTGTCTCGTTTGGGGGGTTGGGAGAGCAGTACTTC.

This chain connects TRBV19 to TRBJ2-6; D not resolved. V was shortened by 5 bases and J by 2 bases, with 10 bases between the two germline ends. The CDR3 contains 15 residues. Germline assignment: CDR1 LNHDA and CDR2 SQIVND (reference sequence). The CDR3 here is CASSSRSAGANVLTF. CDR3 nucleotides: TGTGCCAGTAGTTCCCGTAGTGCTGGGGCCAACGTCCTGACTTTC.

This clone occurred once. The rearrangement links TRBV12-3 or TRBV12-4 to TRBJ2-1, with a weak D call TRBD2 (6 bases). This CDR3 comprises 13 residues. Trimming cost V 6 bases and J 5 bases, with 11 bases left between them. This CDR3 reads CASRTGTHNEQFF. DNA of the CDR3: TGTGCCAGCAGAACCGGGACTCACAATGAGCAGTTCTTC.

This chain uses TRBV6-1 with TRBJ1-1, with 10 bases lining up with TRBD1. The ends lost 4 bases at V and 1 base at J; junction bases unmatched: 9. Germline V gene data show CDR1 as MNHNS and CDR2 as SASEGT. The CDR3 extends over 17 amino acids. CDR3 in amino acids: CASSGPGQGLRNTEAFF. CDR3 in DNA: TGTGCCAGCAGTGGGCCGGGACAGGGGCTGAGGAACACTGAAGCTTTCTTT.

The chain links TRBV2 to TRBJ1-3; the D gene is possibly TRBD1 (5 bases). CDR3 length: 16 residues. In germline, CDR1 is SNHLY, CDR2 FYNNEI. V shed 6 bases and J shed 0 bases, with 15 bases lying between them. The chain's CDR3 is CASRPPGGISGNTIYF. In DNA, the CDR3 is TGTGCCAGCAGGCCTCCCGGGGGAATCTCTGGAAACACCATATATTTT.

The rearrangement joins TRBV5-1 to TRBJ2-3, with D hard to call. The CDR3 has 14 amino acids. Germline CDR1 is SGHRS and CDR2 is YFSETQ. The V and J ends lost 3 bases and 2 bases respectively, with 10 bases between them. The CDR3 DNA is TGCGCCAGCAGCTCGTCGGGTTTCACAGATACGCAGTATTTT. Amino acid sequence: CASSSSGFTDTQYF.